Shown below are 28 T cell receptor beta chains from a single sample sequenced in a study of T-cell reconstitution after alpha-beta-depleted transplantation in children. TCRbeta library preparation incorporated unique molecular identifiers. TCRdb passed the PCR reads through MiXCR, listing each CDR3 protein once. The repertoire consists of some 29,000 distinct CDR3 sequences, with 6.3% occurring once and the leading ten covering 5.5% to 7%. Here the sequenced sample was PBMCs, mostly from graft donor cells, taken 180 days after TCRalphabeta/CD19-depleted stem cell transplant. These receptor sequences come from a male patient younger than 18 who had a stem cell transplant for acute myeloid leukemia, so the T cells may come from the graft donor.

This clonotype is medium-sized in the sample. V gene TRBV5-1 combines with J gene TRBJ1-5; perhaps TRBD1 as D (6 bases). The ends were cut back, 3 bases at V and 0 bases at J, with 7 bases in the middle. This CDR3 is 14 amino acids long. The germline V gene has CDR1 SGHRS and CDR2 YFSETQ. In DNA form, the CDR3 reads TGCGCCAGCAGCTCAGGGGATAGCAATCAGCCCCAGCATTTT. Encoded protein: CASSSGDSNQPQHF.

Comment on this clonotype: This likely comes from a read error, as the CDR3 has no conserved phenylalanine or tryptophan at its end. The gene calls are TRBV7-1 and TRBJ2-2; D is unresolved. TRBV7-1 carries the ORF label, with uncertain function. Deletions cut 3 bases from V and 6 bases from J, with 11 bases between. This CDR3 has 14 amino acids. CDR3 sequence: CASSSSLFSGELFC. The CDR3 DNA reads TGTGCCAGCAGCTCCTCCCTGTTCTCCGGGGAGCTGTTTTGT.

This clonotype was picked up many times. The chain carries TRBV7-9 and TRBJ2-1; 10 nucleotides align to TRBD2. The CDR3 contains 15 residues. The ends lost 3 bases at V and 8 bases at J; junction bases unmatched: 7. Germline V CDR1 and CDR2: SEHNR, FQNEAQ (reference sequence). For the CDR3, the DNA is TGTGCCAGCAGCTTCAGCGGGAGGGCGGGGGATGAGCAGTTCTTC. Amino acid sequence: CASSFSGRAGDEQFF.

There are many counts of this clonotype. The chain uses TRBV29-1 and TRBJ2-6, with D unclear. V lost 4 bases and J 1 base, leaving 5 bases between the germline ends. CDR1 SQVTM and CDR2 ANQGSEA come from the germline V gene. The CDR3 covers 13 residues. CDR3 bases: TGCAGCGTTGGTTGGTCTGGGGCCAACGTCCTGACTTTC. Encoded protein: CSVGWSGANVLTF.

This clonotype was found many times. The gene calls are TRBV19 and TRBJ2-7; TRBD1 matches at 7 bases. CDR1 is LNHDA and CDR2 is SQIVND in the germline V gene (reference sequence). With 9 bases clipped from V and 4 bases from J, the junction kept 12 bases outside the gene matches. The CDR3 length is 14 residues. CDR3 sequence (DNA): TGTGCCAGCAAGGGGGCCGGAGGACGATACGAGCAGTACTTC. Amino acid sequence: CASKGAGGRYEQYF. Looking up the rest from reference TRBV19 and TRBJ2-7 gives the full variable domain: DGGITQSPKYLFRKEGQNVTLSCEQNLNHDAMYWYRQDPGQGLRLIYYSQIVNDFQKGDIAEGYSVSREKKESFPLTVTSAQKNPTAFYLCASKGAGGRYEQYFGPGTRLTVT.

This clonotype occurred many times. The chain joins TRBV20-1 to TRBJ1-5; D not resolved. Germline V gene sequence: CDR1 DFQATT, CDR2 SNEGSKA (reference sequence). V was pared by 3 bases and J by 4 bases, with 10 bases between. The CDR3 spans 13 residues. The CDR3 sequence is CSASLSANQPQHF. The CDR3 DNA follows: TGCAGTGCTAGTCTGTCAGCGAATCAGCCCCAGCATTTT.

This clonotype was seen a few times. This chain joins TRBV27 and TRBJ1-6; weak D call: TRBD1 (6 bases). The germline V and J ends were trimmed by 0 bases and 6 bases, with 12 bases remaining between them. Germline V CDR1 and CDR2: MNHEY, SMNVEV (reference sequence). The CDR3 contains 16 residues. The CDR3 sequence: CASSLSLGTPNSPLHF. Written as DNA, the CDR3 is TGTGCCAGCAGTTTATCGTTAGGGACACCTAATTCACCCCTCCACTTT.

There are many counts of this clonotype. The chain joins TRBV11-3 to TRBJ2-3, with 7 bases that match TRBD1. Losses at the gene ends were 5 bases for V and 0 bases for J; bases not matched to a gene: 2. The CDR3 runs 14 residues. The germline V gene has CDR1 SGHNT and CDR2 YENEEA. The CDR3 DNA sequence: TGTGCCAGCAGCCGGGACAGCAGCACAGATACGCAGTATTTT. This translates into CASSRDSSTDTQYF. The full variable domain, completed using reference TRBV11-3 and TRBJ2-3, is EAGVVQSPRYKIIEKKQPVAFWCNPISGHNTLYWYLQNLGQGPELLIRYENEEAVDDSQLPKDRFSAERLKGVDSTLKIQPAELGDSAVYLCASSRDSSTDTQYFGPGTRLTVL.

This clonotype was detected ten times or more. This chain's CDR3 is CSATTSGRLFAGELFF. The CDR3, as DNA: TGCAGTGCTACAACTAGCGGGAGGTTGTTCGCCGGGGAGCTGTTTTTT. This sequence joins TRBV20-1 and TRBJ2-2; TRBD2 aligns across 12 bases. This CDR3 comprises 16 residues. Germline lookup yields CDR1 DFQATT and CDR2 SNEGSKA (reference sequence). The J segment lost 6 bases and the V segment lost 4 bases, leaving 9 bases of the junction unmatched.

This clonotype was observed many times. The CDR3 here is CASSLVGGRNEQFF. The CDR3 coding sequence is TGTGCCAGCAGTTTAGTGGGGGGGCGCAATGAGCAGTTCTTC. The chain is built from TRBV27 and TRBJ2-1, with D possibly matching TRBD2 (7 bases). Trimming removed 2 bases from V and 6 bases from J, with 11 bases in between. CDR3 length: 14 amino acids. CDR1 and CDR2 (germline): MNHEY, SMNVEV (reference sequence).

This clonotype was counted many times. The chain couples TRBV18 to TRBJ1-3, with 7 nucleotides matching TRBD1. Germline assignment: CDR1 KGHSH and CDR2 LQKENI. Trimming at V came to 3 bases and at J to 0 bases, leaving 5 bases not matched to a gene. CDR3 size: 16 residues. CDR3 protein: CASSPRDSISGNTIYF. CDR3 bases: TGTGCCAGCTCACCCCGGGACAGCATCTCTGGAAACACCATATATTTT.

This clonotype was seen repeatedly, ten times or more. The chain employs TRBV29-1 and TRBJ2-5, with D tentatively TRBD1 or TRBD2 (6 bases each). The CDR3 is 15 amino acids. The V gene lost 6 bases and the J gene lost 1 base, with 18 bases spanning the gap. Germline CDR1 and CDR2: SQVTM and ANQGSEA. The CDR3 sequence: CSVGRGGPFQETQYF. The DNA of the CDR3 is TGCAGCGTGGGGCGTGGGGGGCCCTTCCAAGAGACCCAGTACTTC. The entire variable domain, with the rest obtained from reference TRBV29-1 and TRBJ2-5, is as follows: SAVISQKPSRDICQRGTSLTIQCQVDSQVTMMFWYRQQPGQSLTLIATANQGSEATYESGFVIDKFPISRPNLTFSTLTVSNMSPEDSSIYLCSVGRGGPFQETQYFGPGTRLLVL.

This clonotype has ten or more counts. The genes are TRBV6-4 and TRBJ2-2; TRBD2 aligns across 11 bases. This CDR3 has 19 amino acids. J was trimmed by 8 bases and V by 8 bases; bases with no gene match: 22. Germline CDR1 is MRHNA and CDR2 is SNTAGT. CDR3 in DNA: TGTGCCAGCGGCGGTCGGAATAGCGGGAGGGCCGGCTTAGGTGGGGAGCTGTTTTTT. This sequence encodes CASGGRNSGRAGLGGELFF.

CDR3 nucleotide sequence: TGTGCCAGCACCACGGTGCAGGGGCGAGGGAGCACTGAAGCTTTCTTT. It codes for CASTTVQGRGSTEAFF. The chain uses TRBV2 and TRBJ1-1; a possible D gene is TRBD1 (6 bases). V gave up 7 bases and J gave up 4 bases, with 22 bases separating them. CDR1 SNHLY and CDR2 FYNNEI come from the germline V gene. The CDR3 totals 16 residues.

This clonotype was recorded at least ten times. The DNA for the CDR3 is TGTGCCAGCAGCTTAGAAGGGGGTACCTACAATGAGCAGTTCTTC. Residues: CASSLEGGTYNEQFF. The J gene is TRBJ2-1, the V gene TRBV7-8; TRBD1 might be the D (6 bases). The CDR3 is 15 residues long. V shed 1 base and J shed 2 bases, with 9 bases lying between them. Looked up from germline, CDR1 is SGHVS and CDR2 is FQNEAQ.

This clonotype was observed at least ten times. This rearrangement joins TRBV5-1 to TRBJ2-3; possible D gene TRBD2, 5 bases. Per the germline V gene, CDR1 is SGHRS and CDR2 is YFSETQ. This CDR3 has 14 residues. V gave up 7 bases and J gave up 1 base, with 13 bases separating them. The CDR3 region has the DNA TGCGCCAGCCTCGACGGGGTGGGCACAGATACGCAGTATTTT. It is translated as CASLDGVGTDTQYF. The complete variable domain, with remaining parts taken from reference TRBV5-1 and TRBJ2-3, reads KAGVTQTPRYLIKTRGQQVTLSCSPISGHRSVSWYQQTPGQGLQFLFEYFSETQRNKGNFPGRFSGRQFSNSRSEMNVSTLELGDSALYLCASLDGVGTDTQYFGPGTRLTVL.

This clonotype was observed at least ten times. The chain joins TRBV20-1 to TRBJ2-5; tentatively, D is TRBD2 (5 bases). V lost 1 base and J 6 bases, leaving 9 bases between the germline ends. Germline lookup yields CDR1 DFQATT and CDR2 SNEGSKA (reference sequence). This CDR3 region has 12 residues. CDR3 sequence reads: CSARVEGQTQYF. The CDR3 DNA reads TGCAGTGCTAGAGTCGAGGGTCAGACCCAGTACTTC.

This clonotype was observed many times. The chain uses TRBV19 and TRBJ2-1, with D unclear. In germline, CDR1 is LNHDA, CDR2 SQIVND (reference sequence). V was shortened by 3 bases and J by 4 bases, with 13 bases between the two germline ends. This CDR3 contains 15 residues. DNA for the CDR3: TGTGCCAGTAGTATTCGGGCCAAGGCTTACAATGAGCAGTTCTTC. This gives the protein CASSIRAKAYNEQFF.

The chain has TRBV20-1 and TRBJ1-2, with unresolved D. CDR1 and CDR2 (germline): DFQATT, SNEGSKA (reference sequence). V gave up 4 bases and J gave up 6 bases, with 15 bases separating them. This CDR3 has 13 residues. CDR3 sequence: CSAIPQQMDGYTF. Here the CDR3 DNA reads TGCAGTGCTATCCCTCAGCAAATGGATGGCTACACCTTC.

This clonotype was recorded many times. This rearrangement joins TRBV7-9 to TRBJ2-4, with 13 bases aligning to TRBD2. CDR3 length: 16 amino acids. V dropped 2 bases and J dropped 9; count of bases not matched to a gene: 7. Germline V lookup: CDR1 SEHNR, CDR2 FQNEAQ (reference sequence). CDR3 residues: CASSLPRTSGSIIQYF. The CDR3 DNA follows: TGTGCCAGCAGCTTACCCAGGACTAGCGGGAGTATCATTCAGTACTTC.

This clonotype has at least ten counts. The CDR3 region is CASSLTSGRANEQFF. CDR3 nucleotide sequence: TGTGCCAGCAGTTTAACTAGCGGGAGGGCTAATGAGCAGTTCTTC. This chain links TRBV28 with TRBJ2-1, with 13 nucleotides matching TRBD2. V shed 2 bases and J 7 bases; nucleotides not matched to a gene: 2. This CDR3 has 15 amino acids. The germline CDR1 and CDR2 sequences are MDHEN and SYDVKM.

This clonotype has a count of ten or more. The chain carries TRBV25-1 and TRBJ2-7, with D possibly called TRBD1 or TRBD2 (5 bases each). The V and J ends lost 3 bases and 3 bases respectively, with 15 bases between them. Germline-derived CDR1 and CDR2 are MGHDK and SYGVNS. CDR3 length: 15 residues. The CDR3 DNA reads as TGTGCCAGCAGTGACCCGGGACGATTAAACTACGAGCAGTACTTC. This translates into CASSDPGRLNYEQYF.

This clonotype was observed many times. V and J are TRBV2 and TRBJ2-7; 8 nucleotides line up with TRBD1. The CDR3 is 14 residues long. V lost 6 bases to trimming and J lost 1 base; unmatched junction nucleotides: 5. CDR1 and CDR2 from the germline V gene are SNHLY and FYNNEI. CDR3 bases: TGTGCCAGCAGCGAGCAGGGGGCTTCCTACGAGCAGTACGTC. Its translation: CASSEQGASYEQYV.

This clonotype was observed many times. The chain is built from TRBV12-3 or TRBV12-4 and TRBJ1-2, with D tentatively TRBD1 (5 bases). Between the trimmed V and J ends, which lost 3 bases and 4 bases, there was a span of 6 bases. The CDR3 totals 12 residues. The CDR3 spells CASSFGGYGYTF. DNA of the CDR3: TGTGCCAGCAGTTTCGGGGGCTATGGCTACACCTTC.

This clonotype was seen repeatedly, ten times or more. This chain links TRBV6-5 with TRBJ2-7; TRBD2 might be the D (6 bases). The CDR3 spans 16 residues. V shed 0 bases and J shed 7 bases, with 19 bases lying between them. CDR1 MNHEY and CDR2 SVGAGI come from the germline V gene. CDR3 bases: TGTGCCAGCAGTTACTCCCTGCGGGGCTACCCTTGGGAGCAGTACTTC. Translated, it gives CASSYSLRGYPWEQYF.

Many counts were recorded for this clonotype. The gene calls are TRBV5-1 and TRBJ1-2; the D gene is possibly TRBD1 (5 bases). V was trimmed by 2 bases and J by 2 bases, leaving 10 bases between them. The CDR3 has 14 residues. In germline, CDR1 is SGHRS, CDR2 YFSETQ. CDR3 DNA sequence: TGCGCCAGCAGCTTAGAGGGGACCAACTATGGCTACACCTTC. Protein: CASSLEGTNYGYTF.

This clonotype has ten or more counts. V is TRBV28 and J is TRBJ1-2; no reliable D call. The CDR3 loop spans 12 amino acids. Germline CDR1 is MDHEN and CDR2 is SYDVKM. The V end was cut by 6 bases, the J end by 5 bases, with 10 bases between. The CDR3 sequence is CASSPIGYGYTF. CDR3 sequence (DNA): TGTGCCAGCAGCCCGATCGGTTATGGCTACACCTTC.

This clonotype counts as medium-sized. The V gene is TRBV7-3, the J gene TRBJ2-3; D might be TRBD2 (5 bases). Trimming left V 0 bases short and J 2 bases short, with 18 bases between. CDR1 is SGHTA, CDR2 FQGTGA, per germline. CDR3 length: 18 amino acids. As DNA, the CDR3 is TGTGCCAGCAGCTTAACCCCAAACGTGGGCGGGCTCACAGATACGCAGTATTTT. Amino acids: CASSLTPNVGGLTDTQYF.